This paragraph covers one T cell receptor beta chain sequence. This sample stems from a study of cytomegalovirus exposure and HLA in healthy donors. The V and J ends lost 8 bases and 3 bases, in that order; junction bases with no gene match: 7. CDR1 is MNHEY, CDR2 SVGAGI, per germline. CDR3 size: 14 residues. Amplification used 60 Vbeta primers and 13 Jbeta primers. Sequencing was performed with immunoSEQ multiplex PCR; in TCRdb, only in-frame clones are kept and a portion is missing. The top ten hold around 4% of the sample, which has some 200,000 clones, over 75% seen once. This TCR derives from a man aged 50 to 59 in good health and CMV-seronegative. The sample was PBMCs. The chain links TRBV6-5 to TRBJ1-3; 7 bases fit TRBD1. The CDR3 nucleotides are TGTGCCAGCCGCGAGGGGGCTTTTGGAAACACCATATATTTT. Amino acid sequence: CASREGAFGNTIYF.